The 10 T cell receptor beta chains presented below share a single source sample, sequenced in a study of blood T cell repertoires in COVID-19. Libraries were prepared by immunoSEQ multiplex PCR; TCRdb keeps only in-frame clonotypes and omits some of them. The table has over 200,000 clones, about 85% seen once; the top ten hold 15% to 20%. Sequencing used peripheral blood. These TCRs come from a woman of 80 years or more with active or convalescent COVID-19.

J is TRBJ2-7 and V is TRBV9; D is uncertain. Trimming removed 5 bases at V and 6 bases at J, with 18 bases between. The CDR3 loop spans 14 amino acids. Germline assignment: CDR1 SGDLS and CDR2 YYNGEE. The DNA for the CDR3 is TGTGCCAGCAGTGACCAGCTAGACTTAGGCGAGCAGTACTTC. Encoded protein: CASSDQLDLGEQYF. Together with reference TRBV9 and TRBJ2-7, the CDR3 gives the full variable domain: DSGVTQTPKHLITATGQRVTLRCSPRSGDLSVYWYQQSLDQGLQFLIQYYNGEERAKGNILERFSAQQFPDLHSELNLSSLELGDSALYFCASSDQLDLGEQYFGPGTRLTVT.

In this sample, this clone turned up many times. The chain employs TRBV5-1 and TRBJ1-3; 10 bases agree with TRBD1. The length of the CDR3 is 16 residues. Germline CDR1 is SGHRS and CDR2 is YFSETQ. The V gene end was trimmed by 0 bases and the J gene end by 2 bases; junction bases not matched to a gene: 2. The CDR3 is CASSLEGQGAGNTIYF. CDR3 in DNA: TGCGCCAGCAGCTTGGAAGGACAGGGGGCTGGAAACACCATATATTTT.

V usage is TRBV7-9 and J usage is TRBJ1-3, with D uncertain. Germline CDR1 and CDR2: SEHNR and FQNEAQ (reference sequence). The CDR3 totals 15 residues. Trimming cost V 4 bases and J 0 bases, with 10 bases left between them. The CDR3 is CASSSGLNSGNTIYF. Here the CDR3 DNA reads TGTGCCAGCAGCTCCGGACTGAACTCTGGAAACACCATATATTTT.

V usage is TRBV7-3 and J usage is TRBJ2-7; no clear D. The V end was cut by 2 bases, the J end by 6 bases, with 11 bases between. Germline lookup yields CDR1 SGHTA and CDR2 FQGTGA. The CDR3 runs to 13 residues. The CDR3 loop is CASSLDPRSEQYF. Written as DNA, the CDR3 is TGTGCCAGCAGCTTAGACCCTAGATCCGAGCAGTACTTC.

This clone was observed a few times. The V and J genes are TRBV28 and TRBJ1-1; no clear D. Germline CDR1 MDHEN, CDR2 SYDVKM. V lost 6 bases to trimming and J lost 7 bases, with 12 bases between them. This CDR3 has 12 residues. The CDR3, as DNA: TGTGCCAGCAGCGAGGGAAACCGTGAAGCTTTCTTT. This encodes CASSEGNREAFF.

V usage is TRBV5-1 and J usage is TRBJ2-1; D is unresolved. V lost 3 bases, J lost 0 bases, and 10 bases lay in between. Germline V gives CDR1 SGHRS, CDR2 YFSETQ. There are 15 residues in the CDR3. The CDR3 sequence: CASSSTVSSYNEQFF. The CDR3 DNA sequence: TGCGCCAGCAGCTCAACGGTGAGCTCCTACAATGAGCAGTTCTTC. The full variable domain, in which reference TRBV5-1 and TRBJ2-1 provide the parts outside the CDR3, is KAGVTQTPRYLIKTRGQQVTLSCSPISGHRSVSWYQQTPGQGLQFLFEYFSETQRNKGNFPGRFSGRQFSNSRSEMNVSTLELGDSALYLCASSSTVSSYNEQFFGPGTRLTVL.

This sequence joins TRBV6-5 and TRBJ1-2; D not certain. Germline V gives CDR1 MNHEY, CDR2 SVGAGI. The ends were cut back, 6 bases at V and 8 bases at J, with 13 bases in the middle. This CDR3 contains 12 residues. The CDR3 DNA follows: TGTGCCAGCAGGACACCCGCGTTGGGCTACACCTTC. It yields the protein CASRTPALGYTF.

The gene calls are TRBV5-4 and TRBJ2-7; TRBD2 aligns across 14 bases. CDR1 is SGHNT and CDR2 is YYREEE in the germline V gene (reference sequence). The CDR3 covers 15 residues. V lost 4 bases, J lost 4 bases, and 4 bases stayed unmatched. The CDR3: CASSGTSGRSYEQYF. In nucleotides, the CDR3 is TGTGCCAGCAGCGGGACTAGCGGGAGAAGTTACGAGCAGTACTTC.

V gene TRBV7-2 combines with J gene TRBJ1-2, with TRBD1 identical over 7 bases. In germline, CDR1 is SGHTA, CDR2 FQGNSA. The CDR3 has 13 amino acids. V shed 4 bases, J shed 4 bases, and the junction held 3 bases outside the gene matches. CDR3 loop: CASSYNRGYGYTF. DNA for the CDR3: TGTGCCAGCAGCTACAACAGGGGCTATGGCTACACCTTC.

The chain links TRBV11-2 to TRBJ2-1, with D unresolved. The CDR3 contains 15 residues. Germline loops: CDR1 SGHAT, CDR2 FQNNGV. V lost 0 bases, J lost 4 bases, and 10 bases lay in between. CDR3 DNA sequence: TGTGCCAGCAGCTTAGATCATGACTGGTACAATGAGCAGTTCTTC. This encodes CASSLDHDWYNEQFF. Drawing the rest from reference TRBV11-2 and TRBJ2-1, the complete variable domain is EAGVAQSPRYKIIEKRQSVAFWCNPISGHATLYWYQQILGQGPKLLIQFQNNGVVDDSQLPKDRFSAERLKGVDSTLKIQPAKLEDSAVYLCASSLDHDWYNEQFFGPGTRLTVL.